Listed here are 30 T cell receptor beta chains from one sample, sequenced in a study of blood T cell repertoires in COVID-19 (dated by TCRdb to about 2020). The library was built by means of the immunoSEQ multiplex PCR assay. As stored in TCRdb, this immuneACCESS dataset retains in-frame rearrangements with V and J assigned. A fraction of the clones does not appear; measured against another copy, unresolved V genes explain less than half of the discrepancy, and the remainder lacks a known reason. The sample table contains 130,000 or so clones; only one count was recorded for around 85% of them. The ten most abundant clones make up approximately 16% of the sample. The sample comprised peripheral blood. Receptors originate from a woman between 45 and 65 years old who had recovered from COVID-19.

This clone was picked up one time. The chain combines TRBV6-6 with TRBJ1-1, with a weak D call TRBD1 (5 bases). CDR1 is MNHNY and CDR2 is SVGAGI in the germline V gene (reference sequence). This CDR3 spans 14 amino acids. Between the trimmed V and J ends, which lost 2 bases and 1 base, there was a span of 8 bases. The CDR3 loop reads CASSYPGGNTEAFF. DNA for the CDR3: TGTGCCAGCAGTTACCCGGGGGGGAACACTGAAGCTTTCTTT.

The chain uses TRBV30 and TRBJ2-7, with 8 nucleotides matching TRBD2. Germline V gene lookup returns CDR1 GTSNPN and CDR2 SVGIG (reference sequence). This CDR3 contains 19 residues. Trimming cost V 0 bases and J 4 bases; bases outside gene matches: 20. CDR3 sequence (DNA): TGTGCCTGGAGTGTAGTCCCCTCCCTCAGCAGGGGCGGGAGGTACGAGCAGTACTTC. Translation gives CAWSVVPSLSRGGRYEQYF.

V and J are TRBV29-1 and TRBJ2-2, with 9 bases aligning to TRBD2. Trimming removed 8 bases from V and 5 bases from J; junction bases left unmatched: 9. CDR1 and CDR2 from the germline V gene are SQVTM and ANQGSEA. The CDR3 contains 14 residues. The DNA for the CDR3 is TGCAGCTTTGCCGGGACTAGCATGACCGGGGAGCTGTTTTTT. It yields the protein CSFAGTSMTGELFF.

J is TRBJ2-7 and V is TRBV12-3 or TRBV12-4; D ambiguous. Trimming cost V 5 bases and J 4 bases, with 9 bases left between them. This CDR3 has 12 amino acids. This CDR3 is CASSGVTYEQYF. In nucleotides, the CDR3 is TGTGCCAGCAGTGGAGTTACGTACGAGCAGTACTTC.

The chain couples TRBV9 to TRBJ2-7; 8 nucleotides match TRBD1. Per germline, CDR1 SGDLS and CDR2 YYNGEE. The junction had 10 bases not matched to a gene; V was cut back by 3 bases and J by 5 bases. This CDR3 is built from 15 residues. The CDR3 is CASSASPGTGNEQYF. The CDR3 DNA follows: TGTGCCAGCAGCGCCAGTCCCGGGACAGGAAACGAGCAGTACTTC.

The chain uses TRBV4-2 and TRBJ2-2; tentative D call: TRBD1 (6 bases). The CDR3 covers 16 residues. V was pared by 7 bases and J by 4 bases, with 19 bases between. In germline, CDR1 is LGHNA, CDR2 YNFKEQ. CDR3 sequence (DNA): TGTGCCAGCAACCCGGACAGTACATCTACCACCGGGGAGCTGTTTTTT. The encoded protein is CASNPDSTSTTGELFF.

This rearrangement joins TRBV20-1 to TRBJ2-7; D remains ambiguous. CDR1 is DFQATT, CDR2 SNEGSKA, per germline (reference sequence). The V and J ends lost 3 bases and 4 bases respectively, with 7 bases between them. This CDR3 has 11 amino acids. Here the CDR3 reads CSASGGYEQYF. As DNA, the CDR3 is TGCAGTGCTAGCGGCGGATACGAGCAGTACTTC.

CDR3 bases: TGCGCCAGCAGCTCATCGGGACTAGCGGCAGACACAGATACGCAGTATTTT. Its protein is CASSSSGLAADTDTQYF. The J gene is TRBJ2-3, the V gene TRBV5-1; 11 nucleotides line up with TRBD2. Trimming at V came to 3 bases and at J to 2 bases, leaving 8 bases not matched to a gene. Germline values: CDR1 SGHRS, CDR2 YFSETQ. The CDR3 is made up of 17 amino acids.

The chain combines TRBV15 with TRBJ2-3; the D is unclear. The V end was cut by 0 bases, the J end by 4 bases, with 5 bases between. The CDR3 is 13 amino acids. Germline CDR1 and CDR2: LNHNV and YYDKDF (reference sequence). CDR3 in DNA: TGTGCCACCAGCAGAGATCCGGCAGATACGCAGTATTTT. Encoded protein: CATSRDPADTQYF.

The V and J genes are TRBV18 and TRBJ2-7; no clear D. CDR3 length: 15 residues. Between the trimmed V and J ends, which lost 3 bases and 0 bases, there was a span of 12 bases. Per germline, CDR1 KGHSH and CDR2 LQKENI. The CDR3 nucleotides are TGTGCCAGCTCACCGGGCTTCGAGAGCTCCTACGAGCAGTACTTC. Amino acid sequence: CASSPGFESSYEQYF.

This chain links TRBV7-3 with TRBJ1-5, with D unresolved. The CDR3 is 10 residues long. Germline V gene data show CDR1 as SGHTA and CDR2 as FQGTGA. The V end was cut by 8 bases, the J end by 7 bases, with 6 bases between. In DNA form, the CDR3 reads TGTGCCAGCCTATCCCAGCCCCAGCATTTT. This codes for CASLSQPQHF.

The genes are TRBV30 and TRBJ2-3, with TRBD2 matching 9 bases. The V gene end was trimmed by 0 bases and the J gene end by 3 bases; junction bases not matched to a gene: 4. The CDR3 length is 15 residues. Germline lookup yields CDR1 GTSNPN and CDR2 SVGIG (reference sequence). CDR3 in DNA: TGTGCCTGGAGTGTAGCGGGAGGAGGTACAGATACGCAGTATTTT. This codes for CAWSVAGGGTDTQYF.

The chain joins TRBV6-2 or TRBV6-3 to TRBJ2-2; perhaps TRBD1 as D (6 bases). Looked up from germline, CDR1 is MNHEY and CDR2 is SVGEGT. Trimming stripped 5 bases from V and 6 bases from J, with 19 bases between. The CDR3 contains 16 residues. The CDR3 is CASSHRGGPPPGELFF. The CDR3 region has the DNA TGTGCCAGCAGTCACCGAGGGGGACCCCCTCCCGGGGAGCTGTTTTTT.

The chain couples TRBV2 to TRBJ2-2; TRBD1 matches at 9 bases. Germline trimming cut 6 bases from V and 0 bases from J; bases unmatched to any gene: 11. Germline CDR1 is SNHLY and CDR2 is FYNNEI. CDR3 length: 18 amino acids. Here the CDR3 DNA reads TGTGCCAGCAGCCGCTTGGGACAGGGCGTCTCGAACACCGGGGAGCTGTTTTTT. It yields the protein CASSRLGQGVSNTGELFF. Based on the CDR3 plus reference TRBV2 and TRBJ2-2, the full variable domain is EPEVTQTPSHQVTQMGQEVILRCVPISNHLYFYWYRQILGQKVEFLVSFYNNEISEKSEIFDDQFSVERPDGSNFTLKIRSTKLEDSAMYFCASSRLGQGVSNTGELFFGEGSRLTVL.

Only one count was recorded for this clone. The J gene is TRBJ1-4, the V gene TRBV30; weak D call: TRBD1 (5 bases). The CDR3 loop spans 16 amino acids. V shed 1 base and J shed 0 bases, with 12 bases lying between them. Germline values: CDR1 GTSNPN, CDR2 SVGIG (reference sequence). CDR3 nucleotides: TGTGCCTGGAGTGGACAGACTGATGCAACTAATGAAAAACTGTTTTTT. Its translation is CAWSGQTDATNEKLFF.

The CDR3 here is CASSPRGSGYGYTF. As DNA, the CDR3 is TGTGCCAGCAGCCCAAGGGGGAGTGGCTATGGCTACACCTTC. The chain carries TRBV9 and TRBJ1-2; D perhaps matches TRBD1 (6 bases). Germline values: CDR1 SGDLS, CDR2 YYNGEE. The CDR3 is 14 amino acids. Trimming left V 4 bases short and J 4 bases short, with 14 bases between. Looking up the rest from reference TRBV9 and TRBJ1-2 gives the full variable domain: DSGVTQTPKHLITATGQRVTLRCSPRSGDLSVYWYQQSLDQGLQFLIQYYNGEERAKGNILERFSAQQFPDLHSELNLSSLELGDSALYFCASSPRGSGYGYTFGSGTRLTVV.

The chain has TRBV7-2 and TRBJ1-6; 7 bases line up with TRBD1. The length of the CDR3 is 18 residues. Germline V gene lookup returns CDR1 SGHTA and CDR2 FQGNSA. J lost 9 bases, V lost 3 bases, and 17 bases had no gene match. The CDR3: CASSFFPPTGTVGSPLHF. The CDR3 DNA is TGTGCCAGCAGCTTTTTCCCGCCAACCGGGACAGTCGGTTCACCCCTCCACTTT.

V usage is TRBV5-1 and J usage is TRBJ2-1; tentative D call: TRBD2 (6 bases). The CDR3 totals 15 residues. With 4 bases removed from V and 6 bases from J, the gap between germline ends came to 17 bases. CDR1 and CDR2 (germline): SGHRS, YFSETQ. The CDR3 is CASSDPLALGNEQFF. CDR3 nucleotides: TGCGCCAGCAGCGACCCTCTAGCGCTGGGCAATGAGCAGTTCTTC.

The chain is built from TRBV27 and TRBJ1-6, with D maybe TRBD1 (5 bases). V lost 5 bases and J lost 11, with 19 bases in between. This CDR3 region has 15 residues. CDR1 and CDR2 from the germline V gene are MNHEY and SMNVEV (reference sequence). CDR3 residues: CASSRMGRGSTPLHF. The CDR3 DNA is TGTGCCAGCAGTCGCATGGGACGGGGGTCGACACCCCTCCACTTT.

V usage is TRBV18 and J usage is TRBJ2-3; D gene uncertain. This CDR3 contains 13 residues. Germline V gene lookup returns CDR1 KGHSH and CDR2 LQKENI. The ends were cut back, 2 bases at V and 5 bases at J, with 8 bases in the middle. As DNA, the CDR3 is TGTGCCAGCTCACCAGACAACATAGATACGCAGTATTTT. Its protein is CASSPDNIDTQYF.

The chain couples TRBV7-9 to TRBJ2-5; 9 bases are shared with TRBD2. This CDR3 region has 15 residues. The junction had 6 bases not matched to a gene; V was cut back by 7 bases and J by 0 bases. Germline CDR1 SEHNR, CDR2 FQNEAQ (reference sequence). CDR3 loop: CASTPAGGYQETQYF. The CDR3 DNA follows: TGTGCCAGCACCCCAGCGGGGGGCTACCAAGAGACCCAGTACTTC.

V usage is TRBV27 and J usage is TRBJ2-1, with 9 bases that match TRBD1. The CDR3 has 14 residues. The V and J ends lost 7 bases and 9 bases, in that order; junction bases with no gene match: 10. Germline V CDR1 and CDR2: MNHEY, SMNVEV (reference sequence). The CDR3 loop is CASNQQGARSEQFF. CDR3 coding DNA: TGTGCCAGCAACCAACAGGGGGCTAGAAGTGAGCAGTTCTTC.

V usage is TRBV6-6 and J usage is TRBJ2-2, with D hard to call. Germline CDR1 is MNHNY and CDR2 is SVGAGI (reference sequence). The CDR3 length is 15 residues. V lost 3 bases and J 1 base, leaving 9 bases between the germline ends. The DNA for the CDR3 is TGTGCCAGCAGTTATTACGGCGGGAACACCGGGGAGCTGTTTTTT. This translates into CASSYYGGNTGELFF.

This chain uses TRBV4-1 with TRBJ2-7, with 12 positions matching TRBD2. The trim removed 3 bases at V and 7 bases at J, leaving 4 bases unmatched. The CDR3 is 14 residues long. From germline, CDR1 is MGHRA and CDR2 YSYEKL. The CDR3 DNA reads TGCGCCAGCAGCCAGGCTAGCGGGAGGGGGGAGCAGTACTTC. This sequence encodes CASSQASGRGEQYF.

The chain employs TRBV6-2 or TRBV6-3 and TRBJ2-6; D is unclear. The CDR3 has 15 amino acids. Trimming took 5 bases from V and 0 from J, leaving 8 bases between them. Germline-derived CDR1 and CDR2 are MNHEY and SVGEGT. The chain's CDR3 is CASSAWSSGANVLTF. The CDR3 DNA is TGTGCCAGCAGTGCATGGAGCTCTGGGGCCAACGTCCTGACTTTC.

Worth noting for this clone: A read error may be the cause here, since a much bigger clone is one base away. The rearrangement links TRBV7-2 to TRBJ1-2, with a weak D call TRBD1 (6 bases). Trimming shortened V by 3 bases and J by 2 bases, and 7 bases separated the two germline ends. The CDR3 has 13 residues. Per germline, CDR1 SGHTA and CDR2 FQGNSA. CDR3 nucleotides: TGTGCCAGCAGCTTTACAGGGAACTATGGCTACACCTTC. Residues: CASSFTGNYGYTF.

V and J are TRBV19 and TRBJ2-1, with D possibly being TRBD1 (6 bases). CDR1 is LNHDA, CDR2 SQIVND, per germline (reference sequence). This CDR3 comprises 13 residues. Trimming stripped 5 bases from V and 4 bases from J, with 9 bases between. In DNA form, the CDR3 reads TGTGCCAGTAGTCCCGGACAGTACAATGAGCAGTTCTTC. Its translation: CASSPGQYNEQFF. Full variable domain (remainder filled in from reference TRBV19 and TRBJ2-1): DGGITQSPKYLFRKEGQNVTLSCEQNLNHDAMYWYRQDPGQGLRLIYYSQIVNDFQKGDIAEGYSVSREKKESFPLTVTSAQKNPTAFYLCASSPGQYNEQFFGPGTRLTVL.

The V and J genes are TRBV24-1 and TRBJ2-7, with D tentatively TRBD2 (5 bases). The V end lost 0 bases, the J end lost 7 bases, and 12 bases lay between the germline ends. This CDR3 has 14 amino acids. CDR1 and CDR2 (germline): KGHDR, SFDVKD. The DNA for the CDR3 is TGTGCCACCAGTGATTTGCACACCCCGGGAGAGCAGTACTTC. This sequence encodes CATSDLHTPGEQYF.

CDR3: CASRQGQDNQPQHF. Written as DNA, the CDR3 is TGTGCCAGCAGACAAGGACAAGACAATCAGCCCCAGCATTTT. The gene calls are TRBV28 and TRBJ1-5; D is perhaps TRBD1 (5 bases). The V end lost 6 bases, the J end lost 3 bases, and 12 bases lay between the germline ends. CDR1 MDHEN and CDR2 SYDVKM come from the germline V gene. The CDR3 is 14 residues long.

This clone was detected once. This chain uses TRBV19 with TRBJ1-5; 9 nucleotides line up with TRBD1. V shed 11 bases, J shed 3 bases, and the junction held 5 bases outside the gene matches. The CDR3 runs 13 residues. Germline V gene sequence: CDR1 LNHDA, CDR2 SQIVND (reference sequence). The CDR3 DNA reads as TGTGCCGCCAGGACAGGGGTCAATCAGCCCCAGCATTTT. It specifies CAARTGVNQPQHF.